The entry that follows covers one T cell receptor beta chain sequence. The antigen is undetermined. The data derive from a study of beta chain features in type 1 diabetes. It was via CD45RO/CCR7/CD25/CD127/CD95/CD27 that CD4+ naive, central memory, regulatory and stem cell-like memory cells were sorted. CDR1 and CDR2 (germline): KGHSH, LQKENI. Trimming removed 3 bases from V and 0 bases from J, with 12 bases in between. This CDR3 has 16 residues. Notes on the study in general: Equally in patients and controls, PCR might preferentially amplify shorter templates. Type 1 diabetes patients had moderately but significantly shorter TCRB CDR3s in all four CD4+ subsets.

All of the isolated RNA was reverse transcribed, so expressed TCRB transcripts were sequenced. The data were produced by immunoSEQ multiplex PCR, yet TCRdb's version contains in-frame clones alone and is incomplete. The data contain over 150,000 clones, 6.5% to 8.5% of them singletons. The receptor's source is a woman younger than 35 with type 1 diabetes. Sequencing was done on a sample of central memory CD4+ T cells from blood. The chain uses TRBV18 and TRBJ2-4; tentative D call: TRBD2 (5 bases). CDR3 sequence reads: CASSPGIGLAKNIQYF. CDR3 sequence (DNA): TGTGCCAGCTCACCCGGCATTGGACTAGCCAAAAACATTCAGTACTTC.